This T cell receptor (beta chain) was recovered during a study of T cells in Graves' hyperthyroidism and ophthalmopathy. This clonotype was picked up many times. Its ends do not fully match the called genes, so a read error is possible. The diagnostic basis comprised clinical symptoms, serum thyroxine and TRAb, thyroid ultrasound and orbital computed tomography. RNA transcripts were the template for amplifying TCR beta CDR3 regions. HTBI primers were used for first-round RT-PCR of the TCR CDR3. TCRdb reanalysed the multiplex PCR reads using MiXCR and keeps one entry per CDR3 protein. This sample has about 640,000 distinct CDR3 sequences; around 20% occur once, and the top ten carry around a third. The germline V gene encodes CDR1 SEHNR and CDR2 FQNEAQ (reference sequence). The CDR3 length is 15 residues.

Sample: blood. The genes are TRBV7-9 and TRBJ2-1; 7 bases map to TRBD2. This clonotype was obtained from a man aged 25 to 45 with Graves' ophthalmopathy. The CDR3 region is CASRLAGASYNEQFF. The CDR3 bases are TGTGCCAGCAGGTTAGCGGGCGCCTCCTACAATGAGCAGTTCTTC.